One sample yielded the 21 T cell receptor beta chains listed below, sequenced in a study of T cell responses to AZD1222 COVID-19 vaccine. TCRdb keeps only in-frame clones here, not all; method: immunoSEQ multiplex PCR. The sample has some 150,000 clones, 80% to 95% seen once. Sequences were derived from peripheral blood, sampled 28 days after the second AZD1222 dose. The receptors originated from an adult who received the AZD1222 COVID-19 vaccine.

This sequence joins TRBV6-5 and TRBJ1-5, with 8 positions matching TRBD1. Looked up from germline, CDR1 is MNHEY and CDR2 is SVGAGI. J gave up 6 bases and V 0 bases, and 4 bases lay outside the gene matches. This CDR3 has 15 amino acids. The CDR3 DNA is TGTGCCAGCAGTTACTCCAGGGGGCTTGGTCAGCCCCAGCATTTT. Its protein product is CASSYSRGLGQPQHF.

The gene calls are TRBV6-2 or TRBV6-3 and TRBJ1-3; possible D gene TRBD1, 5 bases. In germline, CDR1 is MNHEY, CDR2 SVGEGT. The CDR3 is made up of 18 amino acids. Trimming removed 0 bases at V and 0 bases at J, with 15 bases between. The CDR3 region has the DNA TGTGCCAGCAGTTACTCGACCGGGGGAGCCCACTCTGGAAACACCATATATTTT. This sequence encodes CASSYSTGGAHSGNTIYF.

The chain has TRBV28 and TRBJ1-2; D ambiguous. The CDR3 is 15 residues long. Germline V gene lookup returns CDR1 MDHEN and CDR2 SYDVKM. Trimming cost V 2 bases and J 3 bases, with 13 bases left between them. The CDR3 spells CASSLRSPRDYGYTF. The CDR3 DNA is TGTGCCAGCAGTTTAAGGTCGCCCCGGGACTATGGCTACACCTTC.

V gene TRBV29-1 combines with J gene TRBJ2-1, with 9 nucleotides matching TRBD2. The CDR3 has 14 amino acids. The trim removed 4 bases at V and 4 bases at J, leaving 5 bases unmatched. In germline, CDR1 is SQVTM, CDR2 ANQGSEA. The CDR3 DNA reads TGCAGCGTTGCAAGACTAGCGGAGTACAATGAGCAGTTCTTC. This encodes CSVARLAEYNEQFF.

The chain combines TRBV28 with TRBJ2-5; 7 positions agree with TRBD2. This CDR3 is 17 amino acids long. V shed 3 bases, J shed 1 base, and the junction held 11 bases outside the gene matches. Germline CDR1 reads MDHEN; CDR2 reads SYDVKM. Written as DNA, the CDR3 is TGTGCCAGCAGTTTTCGAGGGCTAGCGGAAATCCAAGAGACCCAGTACTTC. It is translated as CASSFRGLAEIQETQYF.

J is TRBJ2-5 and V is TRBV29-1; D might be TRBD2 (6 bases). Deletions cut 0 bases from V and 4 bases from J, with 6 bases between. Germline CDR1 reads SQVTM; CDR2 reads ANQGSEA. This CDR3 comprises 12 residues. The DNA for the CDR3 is TGCAGCGTTGAAGACGGGGGAGAGACCCAGTACTTC. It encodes CSVEDGGETQYF. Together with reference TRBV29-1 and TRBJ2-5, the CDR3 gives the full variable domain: SAVISQKPSRDICQRGTSLTIQCQVDSQVTMMFWYRQQPGQSLTLIATANQGSEATYESGFVIDKFPISRPNLTFSTLTVSNMSPEDSSIYLCSVEDGGETQYFGPGTRLLVL.

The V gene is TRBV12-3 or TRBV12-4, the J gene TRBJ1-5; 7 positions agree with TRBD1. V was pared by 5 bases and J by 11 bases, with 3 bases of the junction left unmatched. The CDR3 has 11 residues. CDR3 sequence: CASSGQAAQHF. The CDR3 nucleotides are TGTGCCAGCAGTGGACAGGCGGCCCAGCATTTT.

CDR3 sequence: CATSQGHSGNTIYF. For the CDR3, the DNA is TGTGCCACCTCACAGGGACACTCTGGAAACACCATATATTTT. The V and J genes are TRBV28 and TRBJ1-3; D perhaps matches TRBD1 (6 bases). With 10 bases removed from V and 0 bases from J, the gap between germline ends came to 13 bases. The CDR3 spans 14 residues. Germline V gene sequence: CDR1 MDHEN, CDR2 SYDVKM.

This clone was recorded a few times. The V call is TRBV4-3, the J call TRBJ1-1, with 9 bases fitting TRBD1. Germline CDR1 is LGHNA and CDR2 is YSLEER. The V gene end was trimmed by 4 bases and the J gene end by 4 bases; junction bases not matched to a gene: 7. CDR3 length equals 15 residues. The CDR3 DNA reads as TGCGCCAGCAGCCGCGGACAGGGGAGTAGCACTGAAGCTTTCTTT. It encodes CASSRGQGSSTEAFF.

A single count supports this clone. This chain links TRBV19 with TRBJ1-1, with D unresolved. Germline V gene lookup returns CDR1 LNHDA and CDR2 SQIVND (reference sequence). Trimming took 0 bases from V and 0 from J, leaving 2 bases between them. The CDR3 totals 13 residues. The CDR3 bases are TGTGCCAGTAGTATAGAAATGAACACTGAAGCTTTCTTT. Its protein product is CASSIEMNTEAFF.

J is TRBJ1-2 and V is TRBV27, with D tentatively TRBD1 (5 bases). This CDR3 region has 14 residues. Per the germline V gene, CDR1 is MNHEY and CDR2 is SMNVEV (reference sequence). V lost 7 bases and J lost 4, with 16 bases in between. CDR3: CASTPVMGPYGYTF. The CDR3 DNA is TGTGCCAGCACGCCGGTGATGGGGCCCTATGGCTACACCTTC.

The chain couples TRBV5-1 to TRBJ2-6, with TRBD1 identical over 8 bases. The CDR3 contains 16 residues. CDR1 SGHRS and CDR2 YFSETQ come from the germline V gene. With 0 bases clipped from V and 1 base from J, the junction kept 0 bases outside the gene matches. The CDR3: CASSLGQGSGANVLTF. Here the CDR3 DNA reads TGCGCCAGCAGCTTGGGACAGGGGTCTGGGGCCAACGTCCTGACTTTC.

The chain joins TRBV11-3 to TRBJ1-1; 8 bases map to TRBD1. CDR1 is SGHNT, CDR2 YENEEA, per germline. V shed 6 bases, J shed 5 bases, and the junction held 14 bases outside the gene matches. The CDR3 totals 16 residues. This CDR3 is CASSSGQGPRVTEAFF. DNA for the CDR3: TGTGCCAGCAGTTCAGGACAGGGTCCCAGAGTTACTGAAGCTTTCTTT.

CDR3 in DNA: TGTGCCAGCTCAGAAGACCCTAGCGGGACGCAGTTCTTC. It specifies CASSEDPSGTQFF. The chain is built from TRBV7-3 and TRBJ2-1; 9 bases fit TRBD2. Trimming took 8 bases from V and 12 from J; bases not matched to a gene: 11. The CDR3 consists of 13 residues. Per germline, CDR1 SGHTA and CDR2 FQGTGA.

The CDR3 DNA reads as TGTGCCATCAGTCTCGGGGGAAGAGGCCAAGAGACCCAGTACTTC. Its protein is CAISLGGRGQETQYF. The rearrangement joins TRBV10-3 to TRBJ2-5; possibly TRBD2 for D (6 bases). V was trimmed by 5 bases and J by 1 base, leaving 14 bases between them. The CDR3 is 15 residues long. CDR1 and CDR2 from the germline V gene are ENHRY and SYGVKD.

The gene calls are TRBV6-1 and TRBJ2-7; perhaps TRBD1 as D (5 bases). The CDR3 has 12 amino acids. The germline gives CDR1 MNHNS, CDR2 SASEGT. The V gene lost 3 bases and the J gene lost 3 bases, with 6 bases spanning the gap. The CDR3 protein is CASSDRVYEQYF. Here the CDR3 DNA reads TGTGCCAGCAGTGACAGGGTCTACGAGCAGTACTTC.

CDR3 nucleotide sequence: TGTGCCAGCAGTTTCCAAACAGGGGGCTATGGCTACACCTTC. Protein: CASSFQTGGYGYTF. The genes are TRBV27 and TRBJ1-2; 8 bases agree with TRBD1. CDR1 is MNHEY and CDR2 is SMNVEV in the germline V gene (reference sequence). With 3 bases clipped from V and 4 bases from J, the junction kept 4 bases outside the gene matches. The CDR3 length is 14 residues.

Here the CDR3 DNA reads TGTGCCAGCAGCCAAGGGCAGACCTACGAGCAGTACTTC. This gives the protein CASSQGQTYEQYF. V gene TRBV12-3 or TRBV12-4 combines with J gene TRBJ2-7; D is uncertain. The CDR3 is 13 amino acids. V lost 6 bases, J lost 2 bases, and 11 bases lay in between.

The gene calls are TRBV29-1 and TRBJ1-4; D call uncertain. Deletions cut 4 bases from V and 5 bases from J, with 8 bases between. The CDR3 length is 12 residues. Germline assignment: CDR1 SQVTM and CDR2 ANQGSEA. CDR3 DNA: TGCAGCGTTGGTCAGATGAATGAAAAACTGTTTTTT. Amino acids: CSVGQMNEKLFF.

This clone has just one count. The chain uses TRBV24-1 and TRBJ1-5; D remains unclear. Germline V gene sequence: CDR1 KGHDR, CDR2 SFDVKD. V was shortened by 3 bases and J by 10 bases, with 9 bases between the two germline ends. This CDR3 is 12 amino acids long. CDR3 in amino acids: CATSDAKTPQHF. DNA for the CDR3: TGTGCCACCAGTGATGCGAAAACTCCCCAGCATTTT.

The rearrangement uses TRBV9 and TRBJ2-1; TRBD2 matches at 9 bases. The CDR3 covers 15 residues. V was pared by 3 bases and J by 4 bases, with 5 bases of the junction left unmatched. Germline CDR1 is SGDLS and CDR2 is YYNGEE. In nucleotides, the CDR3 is TGTGCCAGCAGCGAGGGACTAGCCGAGTACAATGAGCAGTTCTTC. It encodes CASSEGLAEYNEQFF. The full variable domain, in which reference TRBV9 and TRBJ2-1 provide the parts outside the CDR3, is DSGVTQTPKHLITATGQRVTLRCSPRSGDLSVYWYQQSLDQGLQFLIQYYNGEERAKGNILERFSAQQFPDLHSELNLSSLELGDSALYFCASSEGLAEYNEQFFGPGTRLTVL.